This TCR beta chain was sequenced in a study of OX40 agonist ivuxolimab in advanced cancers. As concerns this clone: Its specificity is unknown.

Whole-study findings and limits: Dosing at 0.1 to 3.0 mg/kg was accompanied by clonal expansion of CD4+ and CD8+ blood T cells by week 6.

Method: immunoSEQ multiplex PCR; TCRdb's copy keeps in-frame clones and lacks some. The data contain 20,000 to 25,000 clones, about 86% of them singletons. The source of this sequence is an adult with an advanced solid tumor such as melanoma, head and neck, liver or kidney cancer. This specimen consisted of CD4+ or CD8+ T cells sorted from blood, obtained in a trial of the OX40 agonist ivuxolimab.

CDR3 coding DNA: TGTGCCAGCAGCTTGGGGACAGGGTTTAGGAACGAGCAGTACTTC. Translated: CASSLGTGFRNEQYF. This chain links TRBV5-4 with TRBJ2-7, with 8 bases fitting TRBD1. The CDR3 runs 15 residues. The V gene's germline CDR1 is SGHNT and CDR2 YYREEE (reference sequence). J was trimmed by 5 bases and V by 0 bases; bases with no gene match: 7.